The rows below give T cell receptor beta chains drawn from one sample of a study of T cell changes during pregnancy in multiple sclerosis. Clones were sequenced by immunoSEQ multiplex PCR, and TCRdb holds only the in-frame ones, with some missing. Among 45,000 to 60,000 clones, about 88% were seen once, and the ten largest hold under 3.5%. This specimen was CD8+ T cells from peripheral blood mononuclear cells, taken before pregnancy. These receptors came from a female donor with multiple sclerosis, enrolled in a pregnancy study. CDR3s include the opening cysteine and the closing phenylalanine or tryptophan. D genes are given only for firm matches.

J: TRBJ2-1
length: 18
V: TRBV29-1
D: TRBD1
CDR3: CSVQPNRGQGDEGNEQFF
DNA: TGCAGCGTCCAACCTAATAGGGGGCAGGGGGACGAAGGGAATGAGCAGTTCTTC

J: TRBJ2-7
length: 16
V: TRBV4-3
D: TRBD2
CDR3: CASSQARGAGSYEQYF
DNA: TGCGCCAGCAGCCAGGCGCGGGGGGCAGGCTCCTACGAGCAGTACTTC

J: TRBJ2-7
length: 15
V: TRBV27
D: TRBD2
CDR3: CASSLSGGAYGEQYF
DNA: TGTGCCAGCAGTTTGAGCGGGGGGGCATATGGGGAGCAGTACTTC

J: TRBJ2-7
length: 14
V: TRBV27
D: -
CDR3: CASSLNGGNYEQYF
DNA: TGTGCCAGCAGTTTAAATGGGGGGAACTACGAGCAGTACTTC

J: TRBJ2-1
length: 16
V: TRBV10-2
D: TRBD2
CDR3: CASSESERGPYNEQFF
DNA: TGCGCCAGCAGTGAGTCGGAGCGGGGCCCCTACAATGAGCAGTTCTTC

J: TRBJ2-7
length: 17
V: TRBV29-1
D: -
CDR3: CSVGAAGWTQSSYEQYF
DNA: TGCAGCGTGGGAGCGGCAGGTTGGACCCAGAGCTCCTACGAGCAGTACTTC

J: TRBJ1-4
length: 13
V: TRBV5-4
D: -
CDR3: CASSMTANEKLFF
DNA: TGTGCCAGCAGCATGACAGCTAATGAAAAACTGTTTTTT

J: TRBJ2-7
length: 14
V: TRBV5-4
D: -
CDR3: CASSLTGGTSEQYF
DNA: TGTGCCAGCAGCTTAACAGGCGGGACGTCCGAGCAGTACTTC

J: TRBJ2-3
length: 15
V: TRBV7-8
D: TRBD2
CDR3: CASSFYGGAPDTQYF
DNA: TGTGCCAGCAGCTTCTACGGGGGGGCCCCAGATACGCAGTATTTT

J: TRBJ2-3
length: 13
V: TRBV6-1
D: -
CDR3: CASSEGPTDTQYF
DNA: TGTGCCAGCAGTGAAGGTCCGACAGATACGCAGTATTTT

J: TRBJ2-1
length: 14
V: TRBV9
D: -
CDR3: CASSVAQTYNEQFF
DNA: TGTGCCAGCAGCGTAGCTCAGACCTACAATGAGCAGTTCTTC

J: TRBJ2-1
length: 16
V: TRBV9
D: TRBD2
CDR3: CASSDSTSGGYNEQFF
DNA: TGTGCCAGCAGCGATTCGACTAGCGGGGGGTACAATGAGCAGTTCTTC

J: TRBJ1-2
length: 16
V: TRBV12-5
D: -
CDR3: CASGFQTDNFAYGYTF
DNA: TGTGCTAGTGGTTTCCAGACAGACAACTTTGCCTATGGCTACACCTTC

J: TRBJ2-7
length: 13
V: TRBV7-9
D: -
CDR3: CASSPPGNYEQYF
DNA: TGTGCCAGCAGCCCGCCGGGTAACTACGAGCAGTACTTC

J: TRBJ1-1
length: 12
V: TRBV13
D: TRBD1
CDR3: CASRTGGTEAFF
DNA: TGTGCCAGCAGGACAGGGGGCACTGAAGCTTTCTTT